What follows describes a single T cell receptor (beta chain). Germline-derived CDR1 and CDR2 are KGHSH and LQKENI. The CDR3 runs 13 residues. V lost 8 bases, J lost 8 bases, and 16 bases lay in between. Clones were sequenced by immunoSEQ multiplex PCR, and TCRdb holds only the in-frame ones, with some missing. The table lists 250,000 to 300,000 clones, around 86% of them singletons. The entry originates in a study of blood T cell repertoires in COVID-19. This receptor was identified in a man aged 18 to 29 who had recovered from COVID-19. The chain is built from TRBV18 and TRBJ2-1, with D unresolved. Sample: PBMCs or T cells enriched from blood (not recorded which). The CDR3 nucleotides read TGTGCCAGCCAACCGTCGCAGGCCTATGAGCAGTTCTTC. This encodes CASQPSQAYEQFF.